The rows below give T cell receptor beta chains drawn from one sample of a study of T cells in pancreatic ductal adenocarcinoma. Clones were read by immunoSEQ multiplex PCR, and TCRdb kept only the in-frame ones, dropping some. This table has about 4,200 clones, around 68% appearing once. The sample was pancreatic tumor tissue. The receptor source for this set is a human donor with pancreatic ductal adenocarcinoma. The CDR3 runs from the conserved cysteine through the conserved F or W. D genes are given only for firm matches. Size tells how often a clone was seen (once, few, many) or the class of an expanded clone, and some rows leave it out.

NA,few,TRBJ1-1,TRBV6-4,TGTGCCAGCAGTGTAACTTCGGACGGAACAGTTGAAGCTTTCTTT,CASSVTSDGTVEAFF
NA,NA,TRBJ1-2,TRBV28,TGTGCCAGCAGTTTAAGGTTTAAGAGGAAGAGCCATGGCTACACCTTC,CASSLRFKRKSHGYTF
TRBD2,medium-sized,TRBJ2-7,TRBV28,TGTGCCACCCTCTACGGGGGGAACGAGCAGTACTTC,CATLYGGNEQYF
TRBD2,NA,TRBJ2-1,TRBV7-6,TGTGCCAGCAGCTTATTGGGAGGGAGCTCCTACAATGAGCAGTTCTTC,CASSLLGGSSYNEQFF
NA,NA,TRBJ2-3,TRBV5-4,TGTGCCAGCAGCTTGGATGCTCTTAGCACAGATACGCAGTATTTT,CASSLDALSTDTQYF
TRBD2,few,TRBJ2-1,TRBV18,TGTGCCAGCTCACCAGGTAGCGGGGGGGCCCCTGAGCAGTTCTTC,CASSPGSGGAPEQFF
NA,NA,TRBJ1-2,TRBV5-6,TGTGCCAGCAGCTTGGAAGTCGGACTATATGGCTACACCTTC,CASSLEVGLYGYTF
NA,NA,TRBJ2-5,TRBV5-4,TGTGCCAGCAGCGAAGGGGGGACTGAAGAGACCCAGTACTTC,CASSEGGTEETQYF
NA,NA,TRBJ2-1,TRBV29-1,TGCAGTTTTCCGGAGTTCTCTGGGGGCAATGAGCAGTTCTTC,CSFPEFSGGNEQFF
NA,once,TRBJ1-2,TRBV14,TGTGCCAGCAGCCAAGCCACAACGAAATACTATGGCTACACCTTC,CASSQATTKYYGYTF
TRBD2,NA,TRBJ2-3,TRBV5-3,TGTGCCAGAAGCTATCCAATAGCGGGGAGCACAGATACGCAGTATTTT,CARSYPIAGSTDTQYF
NA,NA,TRBJ1-2,TRBV6-1,TGTGCCAGCAGTGAGGGGGGGGCGTCTAACTATGGCTACACCTTC,CASSEGGASNYGYTF
NA,NA,TRBJ2-3,TRBV9,TGTGCCAGCAGCTCCCGCCCCTGGGGGACAGATACGCAGTATTTT,CASSSRPWGTDTQYF
TRBD2,NA,TRBJ2-1,TRBV7-9,TGTGCCAGCAGCCACCAGCGGGACTCTTACAATGAGCAGTTCTTC,CASSHQRDSYNEQFF
TRBD1,large,TRBJ1-1,TRBV13,TGTGCCAGCAGCAAACCGGGACAGGGGAACACTGAAGCTTTCTTT,CASSKPGQGNTEAFF
NA,NA,TRBJ2-2,TRBV28,TGTGCCAGCAGAAGAGGATTAGGGCACACCGGGGAGCTGTTTTTT,CASRRGLGHTGELFF
NA,NA,TRBJ1-1,TRBV18,TGTGCCAGCTCACCCGGGACACAGAACACTGAAGCTTTCTTT,CASSPGTQNTEAFF
NA,NA,TRBJ1-1,TRBV11-2,TGTGCCAGCAGCTTAGATTGGCGTCGTCCTGAAGCTTTCTTT,CASSLDWRRPEAFF
NA,NA,TRBJ2-4,TRBV6-6,TGTGCCACCAGCCCTTTGATCCTAGCCAAAAACATTCAGTACTTC,CATSPLILAKNIQYF
NA,few,TRBJ2-7,TRBV5-1,TGCGCCAGCAGCTTGGGTGTAGGGACCTACGAGCAGTACTTC,CASSLGVGTYEQYF
NA,NA,TRBJ2-5,TRBV7-9,TGTGCCAGCAGCTCCCGGCCCAGGGTCAAAGAGACCCAGTACTTC,CASSSRPRVKETQYF
TRBD1,NA,TRBJ2-1,TRBV30,TGTGCCTCGACACAGGGGGCCTCCTACAATGAGCAGTTCTTC,CASTQGASYNEQFF
NA,once,TRBJ1-2,TRBV5-1,TGCGCCAGCAGCTTGGAGGGGGGAAACTATGGCTACACCTTC,CASSLEGGNYGYTF
NA,NA,TRBJ2-6,TRBV5-8,TGTGCCAGCAGCATCGAGGTCTTCTCTGGGGCCAACGTCCTGACTTTC,CASSIEVFSGANVLTF
TRBD2,NA,TRBJ2-3,TRBV5-1,TGCGTCTCGACTAGCGGGGGGACCACAGATACGCAGTATTTT,CVSTSGGTTDTQYF
NA,NA,TRBJ2-5,TRBV20-1,TGCAGTGCTAACCAAGAGACCCAGTACTTC,CSANQETQYF
NA,NA,TRBJ2-7,TRBV2,TGTGCCAGCATCACCACAGGGAGCTCCTACGAGCAGTACTTC,CASITTGSSYEQYF
NA,NA,TRBJ2-2,TRBV6-6,TGTGCCAGCAGCCCGGACAGCTTAAACACCGGGGAGCTGTTTTTT,CASSPDSLNTGELFF
NA,NA,TRBJ1-5,TRBV28,TGTGCCAGCAGATGGGGGGGAGGACAGCCCCAGCATTTT,CASRWGGGQPQHF
NA,once,TRBJ1-2,TRBV12-5,TGTGCTAGTGGTCTCCAAGGGGGGGACTATGGCTACACCTTC,CASGLQGGDYGYTF
NA,NA,TRBJ2-7,TRBV19,TGTGCCAGTAGTAATTGTTCGGGCCCGAGCGAAACAGACCAACAGGAGCAGTACTTC,CASSNCSGPSETDQQEQYF
NA,NA,TRBJ1-1,TRBV19,TGTGCCTCTCAGTCAAGGGGTTTGGGGAACACTGAAGCTTTCTTT,CASQSRGLGNTEAFF
NA,NA,TRBJ2-3,TRBV18,TGTGCCAGCTCACCACCGAGCACAGATACGCAGTATTTT,CASSPPSTDTQYF
NA,NA,TRBJ2-6,TRBV28,TGTGCCAGCAGGGAATCTGGGGCCAACGTCCTGACTTTC,CASRESGANVLTF
NA,NA,TRBJ2-1,TRBV11-3,TGTGCCAGCAGTCACAGGGAAAAGGTTTCCCAGTTCTTC,CASSHREKVSQFF